The rows below give T cell receptor beta chains drawn from one sample of a study of blood T cell repertoires in COVID-19. Only in-frame clones appear in the TCRdb table, and some are missing; sequencing was by immunoSEQ multiplex PCR. This table holds 210,000 or so clones, under 90% found once. Sequenced sample: peripheral blood. The receptors were sampled from a man aged 50 to 59 with acute or convalescent COVID-19. CDR3s include the opening cysteine and the closing phenylalanine or tryptophan. D genes are given only for firm matches. The listing skips clone size in some rows; elsewhere it reads once, few, many or a size class.

length	V	J	size	D	CDR3	DNA
13	TRBV10-3	TRBJ1-1	NA	NA	CAISQVIGTEAFF	TGTGCCATCAGCCAAGTGATCGGCACTGAAGCTTTCTTT
13	TRBV14	TRBJ2-1	NA	NA	CASSQGGTGLQFF	TGTGCCAGCAGCCAAGGGGGCACTGGGCTTCAGTTCTTC
12	TRBV19	TRBJ2-7	NA	NA	CASSIVTGEQYF	TGTGCCAGTAGTATAGTAACCGGCGAGCAGTACTTC
13	TRBV5-4	TRBJ1-1	NA	NA	CASSLQGRTEAFF	TGTGCCAGCAGCTTGCAGGGAAGAACTGAAGCTTTCTTT
14	TRBV13	TRBJ1-1	NA	TRBD1	CASSSWTGRTEAFF	TGTGCCAGCAGCTCTTGGACAGGGAGGACTGAAGCTTTCTTT
13	TRBV7-9	TRBJ1-1	NA	NA	CASRETVNTEAFF	TGTGCCAGCAGGGAGACAGTGAACACTGAAGCTTTCTTT
12	TRBV12-3/TRBV12-4	TRBJ1-3	NA	NA	CASSRSGNTIYF	TGTGCCAGCAGTCGCTCTGGAAACACCATATATTTT
15	TRBV5-4	TRBJ2-3	NA	TRBD1	CASSLQGAGTDTQYF	TGTGCCAGCAGCCTACAGGGGGCTGGCACAGATACGCAGTATTTT
17	TRBV4-1	TRBJ2-4	NA	TRBD1	CASSQERSRTGRNIQYF	TGCGCCAGCAGCCAAGAGAGGTCGAGGACAGGGAGGAACATTCAGTACTTC
13	TRBV3-1/TRBV3-2	TRBJ1-5	NA	NA	CASSQDRGQPQHF	TGTGCCAGCAGCCAAGATCGGGGACAGCCCCAGCATTTT
12	TRBV29-1	TRBJ2-3	NA	NA	CSVESSTDTQYF	TGCAGCGTTGAGAGCAGCACAGATACGCAGTATTTT
15	TRBV5-1	TRBJ2-7	NA	TRBD1	CASSPGTGGSYEQYF	TGCGCCAGCAGCCCCGGGACAGGGGGCTCCTACGAGCAGTACTTC
14	TRBV5-3	TRBJ2-3	NA	TRBD1	CARSQQGCTDTQYF	TGTGCCAGAAGCCAACAGGGGTGCACAGATACGCAGTATTTT
14	TRBV18	TRBJ1-5	NA	NA	CASSPGASNQPQHF	TGTGCCAGCTCACCAGGGGCATCCAATCAGCCCCAGCATTTT
17	TRBV6-1	TRBJ1-5	NA	NA	CASSEQGWGVANQPQHF	TGTGCCAGCAGTGAGCAAGGTTGGGGGGTGGCTAATCAGCCCCAGCATTTT
15	TRBV2	TRBJ1-5	NA	NA	CASSEGLGRGQPQHF	TGTGCCAGCAGTGAAGGTTTGGGGAGAGGACAGCCCCAGCATTTT
18	TRBV15	TRBJ1-5	NA	NA	CATSRAVTGSYSNQPQHF	TGTGCCACCAGCAGAGCCGTTACCGGGAGTTATAGCAATCAGCCCCAGCATTTT
12	TRBV6-5	TRBJ1-5	NA	NA	CASARGNQPQHF	TGTGCCAGCGCCCGAGGCAATCAGCCCCAGCATTTT
15	TRBV5-5	TRBJ2-2	NA	TRBD2	CASSLGAGDTGELFF	TGTGCCAGCAGCTTGGGCGCGGGGGACACCGGGGAGCTGTTTTTT
15	TRBV7-2	TRBJ1-5	NA	NA	CASSFVAGSNQPQHF	TGTGCCAGCAGCTTTGTGGCGGGTAGCAATCAGCCCCAGCATTTT
18	TRBV2	TRBJ2-2	NA	NA	CASKRGEILERDTGELFF	TGTGCCAGCAAAAGAGGAGAGATCCTCGAGAGGGACACCGGGGAGCTGTTTTTT
13	TRBV5-1	TRBJ2-1	NA	NA	CASSKDSNNEQFF	TGCGCCAGCAGCAAAGACAGCAACAATGAGCAGTTCTTC
13	TRBV15	TRBJ1-1	few	TRBD1	CATRMTGATEAFF	TGTGCCACCAGGATGACAGGGGCCACTGAAGCTTTCTTT
15	TRBV6-6	TRBJ2-2	few	NA	CASSYVAGAAGELFF	TGTGCCAGCAGTTACGTGGCGGGGGCGGCCGGGGAGCTGTTTTTT
14	TRBV18	TRBJ1-6	NA	NA	CASSPTRDNSPLHF	TGTGCCAGCTCACCGACGAGGGATAATTCACCCCTCCACTTT
16	TRBV7-6	TRBJ2-2	NA	TRBD1	CASSSVTGAITGELFF	TGTGCCAGCAGCTCAGTGACAGGGGCGATCACCGGGGAGCTGTTTTTT
14	TRBV2	TRBJ2-3	NA	TRBD2	CASGLAGVTDTQYF	TGTGCCAGCGGACTAGCGGGAGTCACAGATACGCAGTATTTT
15	TRBV21-1	TRBJ2-7	NA	NA	CASSKDGGRASEQYF	TGTGCCAGCAGCAAAGACGGGGGACGTGCAAGCGAGCAGTACTTC
13	TRBV12-3/TRBV12-4	TRBJ1-2	NA	TRBD1	CASSRDRGHGYTF	TGTGCCAGCAGTCGGGACAGGGGTCATGGCTACACCTTC
11	TRBV30	TRBJ1-2	NA	TRBD1	CAATGEYGYTF	TGTGCCGCCACAGGGGAGTATGGCTACACCTTC
17	TRBV7-9	TRBJ2-3	once	NA	CASTRQGGYSYTDTQYF	TGTGCCAGCACCAGACAGGGAGGTTACTCCTACACAGATACGCAGTATTTT
12	TRBV7-8	TRBJ2-7	NA	NA	CASSPESYEQYF	TGTGCCAGCAGCCCCGAGTCCTACGAGCAGTACTTC
16	TRBV19	TRBJ1-5	NA	NA	CASSPSPGDLNQPQHF	TGTGCCAGTAGTCCTAGCCCAGGGGACCTCAATCAGCCCCAGCATTTT
17	TRBV11-2	TRBJ2-1	NA	NA	CASSKLDLTGSYNEQFF	TGTGCCAGCAGTAAACTAGACCTCACGGGCTCCTACAATGAGCAGTTCTTC
13	TRBV12-3/TRBV12-4	TRBJ1-2	NA	NA	CASSLEGYYGYTF	TGTGCCAGCAGTTTGGAGGGGTACTATGGCTACACCTTC
14	TRBV7-3	TRBJ1-3	NA	NA	CASSPGGVRGTIYF	TGTGCCAGCAGCCCCGGGGGGGTACGGGGCACCATATATTTT